One sample yielded the 5 T cell receptor beta chains listed below, sequenced in a study of CD8+CD57+ T cells in acquired aplastic anemia. It was genomic DNA that served as the template for profiling TCR beta VDJ and CDR3. In TCRdb, the reads were re-called with MiXCR into one record per CDR3 protein. This repertoire shows 190,000 or so distinct CDR3 sequences, around 60% found once; its top ten account for 25% to 35%. The sequencing input was sorted CD4+, CD8+, or CD8+CD57+ T cells (not recorded which) from PBMCs. These receptors came from a human donor in good health.

J is TRBJ2-1 and V is TRBV20-1; D not certain. Trimming pared 2 bases from V and 4 bases from J, leaving 12 bases between. Per the germline V gene, CDR1 is DFQATT and CDR2 is SNEGSKA (reference sequence). This CDR3 is 14 amino acids long. The CDR3 region is CSARPTTTYNEQFF. CDR3 in DNA: TGCAGTGCTAGACCTACGACCACATACAATGAGCAGTTCTTC.

The V call is TRBV11-2, the J call TRBJ2-6; TRBD2 aligns across 8 bases. V shed 1 base and J 6 bases; nucleotides not matched to a gene: 8. The CDR3 is 17 amino acids. Per germline, CDR1 SGHAT and CDR2 FQNNGV. The CDR3 sequence: CASSLGPSGYEANVLTF. The CDR3 DNA reads as TGTGCCAGCAGCTTAGGTCCTAGCGGGTACGAGGCCAACGTCCTGACTTTC.

The chain employs TRBV25-1 and TRBJ2-6, with TRBD1 matching 10 bases. Per the germline V gene, CDR1 is MGHDK and CDR2 is SYGVNS. The CDR3 is made up of 15 amino acids. The trim removed 9 bases at V and 1 base at J, leaving 3 bases unmatched. The CDR3 DNA is TGTGCCAGGGACAGGGGGAAATCTGGGGCCAACGTCCTGACTTTC. Its protein product is CARDRGKSGANVLTF.

This clonotype was found once. The V gene is TRBV7-8, the J gene TRBJ1-2; tentative D call: TRBD1 (5 bases). Trimming cost V 1 base and J 3 bases, with 12 bases left between them. The CDR3 extends over 15 amino acids. CDR1 is SGHVS and CDR2 is FQNEAQ in the germline V gene. CDR3 protein: CASSLDPGTYYGYTF. The CDR3 DNA follows: TGTGCCAGCAGCTTAGATCCCGGGACTTACTATGGCTACACCTTC.

This clonotype showed up many times. The gene calls are TRBV6-4 and TRBJ2-1; 11 positions agree with TRBD2. The CDR3 runs 16 residues. Germline V lookup: CDR1 MRHNA, CDR2 SNTAGT. After removal of 6 bases from V and 2 bases from J, the junction contained 6 bases not matched to a gene. The CDR3 nucleotides are TGTGCCAGCAGCCACACTAGCGGGGGCCCCTACAATGAGCAGTTCTTC. Protein sequence: CASSHTSGGPYNEQFF.